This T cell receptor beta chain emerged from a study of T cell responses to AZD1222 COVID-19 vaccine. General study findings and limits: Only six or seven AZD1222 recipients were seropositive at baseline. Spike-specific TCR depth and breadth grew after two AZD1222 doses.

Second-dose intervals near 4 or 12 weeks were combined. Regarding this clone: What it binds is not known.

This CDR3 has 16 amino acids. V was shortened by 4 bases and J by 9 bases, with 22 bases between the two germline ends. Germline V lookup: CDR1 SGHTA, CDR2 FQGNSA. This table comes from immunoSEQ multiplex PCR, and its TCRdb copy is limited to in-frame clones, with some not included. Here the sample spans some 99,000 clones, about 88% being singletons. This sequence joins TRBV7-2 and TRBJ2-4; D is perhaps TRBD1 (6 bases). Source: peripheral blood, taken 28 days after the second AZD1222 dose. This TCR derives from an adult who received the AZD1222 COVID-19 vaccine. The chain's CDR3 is CASSSSQESGRGIQYF. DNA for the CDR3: TGTGCCAGCAGCTCCAGCCAAGAGTCCGGCAGGGGCATTCAGTACTTC.